Given below is one TCR beta chain in context. Antigen specificity is unknown. CDR1 and CDR2 from the germline V gene are SGHRS and YFSETQ. Trimming left V 3 bases short and J 6 bases short, with 12 bases between. CDR3 length: 13 amino acids. The entry originates in a study of OX40 agonist ivuxolimab in advanced cancers. Study findings and constraints: Fewer expanded clones were found on average in CD4+ than in CD8+ T cells. Dose levels from 0.1 to 3.0 mg/kg saw CD4+ and CD8+ blood T cells expand clonally by week 6.

Produced via immunoSEQ multiplex PCR; TCRdb's table is partial and in-frame only. The data contain 40,000 to 60,000 clones, more than 65% of them singletons. The TCR was taken from an adult with an advanced solid tumor such as melanoma, head and neck, liver or kidney cancer. Material: CD4+ or CD8+ T cells sorted from blood, obtained in a trial of the OX40 agonist ivuxolimab. This chain connects TRBV5-1 to TRBJ1-1; perhaps TRBD1 as D (6 bases). In DNA form, the CDR3 reads TGCGCCAGCAGCTCCAGGGGAGGCGCTGAAGCTTTCTTT. Its protein is CASSSRGGAEAFF.